The 32 T cell receptor beta chains presented below share a single source sample, sequenced in a study of T cell responses to AZD1222 COVID-19 vaccine. Assay: immunoSEQ multiplex PCR; the TCRdb copy retains only in-frame clones and omits some. This table holds roughly 93,000 clones, roughly 87% found once. The sequencing here drew on peripheral blood, taken on day 0 of AZD1222 vaccination. These receptors all stem from an adult in good health.

V gene TRBV10-3 combines with J gene TRBJ1-1; 8 nucleotides agree with TRBD1. There are 15 residues in the CDR3. Germline-derived CDR1 and CDR2 are ENHRY and SYGVKD. V lost 7 bases and J lost 0; bases outside the gene matches: 7. The CDR3 protein is CAIKMSTGVNTEAFF. CDR3 coding DNA: TGTGCCATCAAAATGTCGACAGGGGTGAACACTGAAGCTTTCTTT.

In its sample, this clone was seen once. The J gene is TRBJ2-2, the V gene TRBV2, with 7 bases lining up with TRBD1. The V and J ends lost 4 bases and 4 bases, in that order; junction bases with no gene match: 6. The length of the CDR3 is 15 residues. Germline V CDR1 and CDR2: SNHLY, FYNNEI. CDR3 protein: CASSARRQGTGELFF. CDR3 DNA: TGTGCCAGCAGTGCAAGGCGACAGGGCACCGGGGAGCTGTTTTTT.

V gene TRBV3-1 (or the pseudogene TRBV3-2) combines with J gene TRBJ1-1; 8 bases align to TRBD1. This CDR3 region has 14 residues. Trimming took 4 bases from V and 3 from J; bases not matched to a gene: 4. Germline CDR1 is LGHDT and CDR2 is YNNKEL (reference sequence). Here the CDR3 DNA reads TGTGCCAGCAGCCTAGACAGGGGTTACACTGAAGCTTTCTTT. The encoded protein is CASSLDRGYTEAFF.

V and J are TRBV18 and TRBJ1-5, with D possibly TRBD1 on 6 matching bases. V lost 3 bases and J 2 bases, leaving 17 bases between the germline ends. The germline V gene encodes CDR1 KGHSH and CDR2 LQKENI. This CDR3 contains 17 residues. The CDR3: CASSPTLGGVGNQPQHF. Written as DNA, the CDR3 is TGTGCCAGCTCACCTACACTAGGGGGAGTAGGCAATCAGCCCCAGCATTTT.

V is TRBV4-3 and J is TRBJ1-1, with D uncertain. Trimming stripped 6 bases from V and 7 bases from J, with 21 bases between. Germline CDR1 LGHNA, CDR2 YSLEER. The CDR3 has 15 residues. DNA for the CDR3: TGCGCCAGCAGTCCCCGGGCCTCGACCGGTGGTGAAGCTTTCTTT. As protein: CASSPRASTGGEAFF.

J is TRBJ2-2 and V is TRBV7-9; maybe TRBD2 (7 bases). Germline V CDR1 and CDR2: SEHNR, FQNEAQ (reference sequence). The CDR3 spans 17 residues. V lost 5 bases and J 5 bases, leaving 21 bases between the germline ends. The CDR3 reads CASSLRTRGPGTGELFF. The CDR3 bases are TGTGCCAGCAGCCTCCGGACGCGGGGGCCCGGAACCGGGGAGCTGTTTTTT.

The V and J genes are TRBV7-2 and TRBJ2-1; 10 bases fit TRBD2. There are 16 residues in the CDR3. Germline CDR1 SGHTA, CDR2 FQGNSA. Trimming at V came to 1 base and at J to 4 bases, leaving 4 bases not matched to a gene. CDR3 sequence (DNA): TGTGCCAGCAGCTTAGTATCTAGCGGGGGTTACAATGAGCAGTTCTTC. Translated, it gives CASSLVSSGGYNEQFF.

As concerns this clone: Compared with germline, one end of the junction differs, possibly owing to a read error. The chain has TRBV6-5 and TRBJ1-2; D unresolved. The CDR3 sequence is 11 residues long. Germline loops: CDR1 MNHEY, CDR2 SVGAGI. This CDR3 reads CAGRFNYGYTF. The CDR3, as DNA: TGTGCCGGCAGGTTCAACTATGGCTACACCTTC.

The CDR3 spells CASSLGGRGSTEAFF. The CDR3 coding sequence is TGTGCCAGCAGCTTGGGGGGGCGCGGTAGCACTGAAGCTTTCTTT. The chain combines TRBV7-3 with TRBJ1-1; perhaps TRBD1 as D (6 bases). The CDR3 runs to 15 residues. V was trimmed by 3 bases and J by 4 bases, leaving 15 bases between them. In germline, CDR1 is SGHTA, CDR2 FQGTGA.

V is TRBV25-1 and J is TRBJ1-4; D remains ambiguous. Germline loops: CDR1 MGHDK, CDR2 SYGVNS. The CDR3 is 11 amino acids. Between the trimmed V and J ends, which lost 11 bases and 3 bases, there was a span of 7 bases. The CDR3 spells CAAWANEKLFF. The CDR3 DNA sequence: TGTGCCGCCTGGGCTAATGAAAAACTGTTTTTT. Variable domain in full (rest from reference TRBV25-1 and TRBJ1-4): EADIYQTPRYLVIGTGKKITLECSQTMGHDKMYWYQQDPGMELHLIHYSYGVNSTEKGDLSSESTVSRIRTEHFPLTLESARPSHTSQYLCAAWANEKLFFGSGTQLSVL.

The chain couples TRBV19 to TRBJ1-5, with D uncertain. The V and J ends lost 6 bases and 0 bases respectively, with 12 bases between them. Germline V gene lookup returns CDR1 LNHDA and CDR2 SQIVND (reference sequence). The CDR3 totals 15 residues. The CDR3 is CASSNRPFSNQPQHF. CDR3 bases: TGTGCCAGTAGCAACAGACCCTTTAGCAATCAGCCCCAGCATTTT.

The genes are TRBV7-9 and TRBJ1-1; D remains ambiguous. Trimming took off 1 base at V and 4 bases at J, with 7 bases between the two ends. Germline V CDR1 and CDR2: SEHNR, FQNEAQ (reference sequence). This CDR3 comprises 13 residues. CDR3 nucleotides: TGTGCCAGCAGCTTAGAGTTAGGCACTGAAGCTTTCTTT. It codes for CASSLELGTEAFF.

The rearrangement uses TRBV6-5 and TRBJ1-2; possible D gene TRBD1, 5 bases. This CDR3 comprises 13 residues. Germline lookup yields CDR1 MNHEY and CDR2 SVGAGI. V lost 6 bases and J lost 10, with 18 bases in between. CDR3 DNA sequence: TGTGCCAGCAGACCCACCAGGGCGGGGCTCTACACCTTC. It yields the protein CASRPTRAGLYTF.

The V call is TRBV3-1 (or the pseudogene TRBV3-2), the J call TRBJ1-2, with D unclear. Germline loops: CDR1 LGHDT, CDR2 YNNKEL (reference sequence). The V gene lost 4 bases and the J gene lost 8 bases, with 8 bases spanning the gap. The CDR3 is made up of 11 amino acids. This CDR3 reads CASSRERGYTF. DNA of the CDR3: TGTGCCAGCAGCCGCGAAAGGGGCTACACCTTC.

The chain has TRBV25-1 and TRBJ1-1; a weak D match, TRBD1 (5 bases). The CDR3 contains 16 residues. V lost 3 bases, J lost 4 bases, and 18 bases lay in between. Germline V CDR1 and CDR2: MGHDK, SYGVNS. CDR3: CASSEYIRGQGTEAFF. DNA of the CDR3: TGTGCCAGCAGTGAGTATATTAGGGGTCAGGGCACTGAAGCTTTCTTT.

The V call is TRBV4-1, the J call TRBJ2-7; 7 bases fit TRBD1. V lost 3 bases, J lost 5 bases, and 7 bases stayed unmatched. CDR3 length: 14 residues. Germline-derived CDR1 and CDR2 are MGHRA and YSYEKL. As DNA, the CDR3 is TGCGCCAGCAGCCACCGACAGGGTCGCAACGAGCAGTACTTC. Translating gives CASSHRQGRNEQYF.

This sequence joins TRBV14 and TRBJ1-1, with D hard to call. The germline V gene has CDR1 SGHDN and CDR2 FVKESK. CDR3 size: 13 residues. Trimming removed 1 base at V and 1 base at J, with 4 bases between. The CDR3 DNA sequence: TGTGCCAGCAGCCAAGTCCCGAACACTGAAGCTTTCTTT. Encoded protein: CASSQVPNTEAFF.

The rearrangement uses TRBV27 and TRBJ1-6; D ambiguous. This CDR3 contains 11 residues. The V and J ends lost 3 bases and 9 bases respectively, with 3 bases between them. CDR1 MNHEY and CDR2 SMNVEV come from the germline V gene (reference sequence). DNA for the CDR3: TGTGCCAGCAGTTTTGTTTCACCCCTCCACTTT. Protein sequence: CASSFVSPLHF.

CDR3 sequence (DNA): TGCGCCAGCAGCCAAGCCTTTAGCGGGGGGACCTACAATGAGCAGTTCTTC. Residues: CASSQAFSGGTYNEQFF. V is TRBV4-1 and J is TRBJ2-1, with TRBD2 matching over 10 bases. The ends lost 1 base at V and 2 bases at J; junction bases unmatched: 5. The CDR3 is 17 amino acids. The germline V gene encodes CDR1 MGHRA and CDR2 YSYEKL.

This chain joins TRBV27 and TRBJ1-2; D perhaps matches TRBD1 (6 bases). This CDR3 contains 14 residues. The V gene lost 3 bases and the J gene lost 2 bases, with 10 bases spanning the gap. In germline, CDR1 is MNHEY, CDR2 SMNVEV (reference sequence). DNA of the CDR3: TGTGCCAGCAGTTTGGGACAAGGGAACTATGGCTACACCTTC. Its translation is CASSLGQGNYGYTF.

This clone was found a few times. The chain is built from TRBV19 and TRBJ2-7; 9 bases line up with TRBD1. Germline V gene sequence: CDR1 LNHDA, CDR2 SQIVND (reference sequence). V shed 7 bases and J 4 bases; nucleotides not matched to a gene: 5. The CDR3 covers 13 residues. CDR3 in DNA: TGTGCCAGTATGGGGGGACAGGGTTACGAGCAGTACTTC. Its protein is CASMGGQGYEQYF.

The rearrangement uses TRBV6-1 and TRBJ1-2; possibly TRBD1 for D (5 bases). The germline CDR1 and CDR2 sequences are MNHNS and SASEGT. V gave up 1 base and J gave up 1 base, with 7 bases separating them. The CDR3 runs to 14 residues. CDR3 protein: CASSEGGVNYGYTF. CDR3 coding DNA: TGTGCCAGCAGTGAAGGGGGGGTTAACTATGGCTACACCTTC.

This clone has a handful of counts. The J gene is TRBJ1-1, the V gene TRBV7-3; D may be TRBD1 (5 bases). This CDR3 comprises 15 residues. Trimming stripped 3 bases from V and 3 bases from J, with 14 bases between. The germline V gene has CDR1 SGHTA and CDR2 FQGTGA. CDR3 sequence reads: CASSLIALGDTEAFF. The CDR3 DNA reads TGTGCCAGCAGCTTGATCGCCCTGGGGGACACTGAAGCTTTCTTT.

This chain uses TRBV4-2 with TRBJ2-3; 10 bases fit TRBD2. Germline V gives CDR1 LGHNA, CDR2 YNFKEQ. V was pared by 2 bases and J by 4 bases, with 12 bases of the junction left unmatched. This CDR3 has 18 amino acids. Written as DNA, the CDR3 is TGTGCCAGCAGCCAAAAGGGCCCTAGCGGGGGAGGCGCAGATACGCAGTATTTT. Residues: CASSQKGPSGGGADTQYF.

This clone was observed a handful of times. The chain joins TRBV7-9 to TRBJ1-5; the D gene is possibly TRBD1 (6 bases). CDR1 SEHNR and CDR2 FQNEAQ come from the germline V gene (reference sequence). The CDR3 totals 14 residues. V dropped 5 bases and J dropped 7 bases, with 15 bases sitting between them. CDR3 loop: CASSAGESGQPQHF. The CDR3 DNA is TGTGCCAGCAGCGCAGGGGAGTCCGGACAGCCCCAGCATTTT. The variable domain in full, with the rest retrieved from reference TRBV7-9 and TRBJ1-5, is DTGVSQNPRHKITKRGQNVTFRCDPISEHNRLYWYRQTLGQGPEFLTYFQNEAQLEKSRLLSDRFSAERPKGSFSTLEIQRTEQGDSAMYLCASSAGESGQPQHFGDGTRLSIL.

The J gene is TRBJ2-2, the V gene TRBV4-1; D ambiguous. Germline values: CDR1 MGHRA, CDR2 YSYEKL. The CDR3 has 15 amino acids. Trimming stripped 7 bases from V and 3 bases from J, with 15 bases between. The CDR3 DNA follows: TGCGCCAGCAACCCAGGAGTGGGGTACACCGGGGAGCTGTTTTTT. It is translated as CASNPGVGYTGELFF.

The chain combines TRBV4-1 with TRBJ2-7; D is unresolved. Germline V gene lookup returns CDR1 MGHRA and CDR2 YSYEKL. Trimming left V 0 bases short and J 7 bases short, with 16 bases between. The CDR3 has 15 amino acids. CDR3 loop: CASSQDHKSLGEQYF. For the CDR3, the DNA is TGCGCCAGCAGCCAAGATCATAAGTCCCTGGGGGAGCAGTACTTC.

The rearrangement links TRBV5-1 to TRBJ2-5; D is unclear. Looked up from germline, CDR1 is SGHRS and CDR2 is YFSETQ. Trimming left V 3 bases short and J 0 bases short, with 9 bases between. The CDR3 contains 14 residues. In DNA, the CDR3 is TGCGCCAGCAGCTCCCACCCTAACCAAGAGACCCAGTACTTC. It specifies CASSSHPNQETQYF.

This chain joins TRBV3-1 (or the pseudogene TRBV3-2) and TRBJ1-2, with a weak D call TRBD1 (5 bases). The germline CDR1 and CDR2 sequences are LGHDT and YNNKEL (reference sequence). The CDR3 loop spans 17 amino acids. Trimming removed 1 base at V and 4 bases at J, with 19 bases between. CDR3 DNA sequence: TGTGCCAGCAGCCAAGCCCGGGGGAAATATTCCCTCTATGGCTACACCTTC. This gives the protein CASSQARGKYSLYGYTF.

This sequence joins TRBV6-5 and TRBJ1-2; 7 positions agree with TRBD1. V trimming: 4 bases; J trimming: 6 bases; junction bases outside the gene matches: 5. This CDR3 comprises 13 residues. CDR1 is MNHEY, CDR2 SVGAGI, per germline. Written as DNA, the CDR3 is TGTGCCAGCAGTTTGACAGGGATCGATGGCTACACCTTC. This sequence encodes CASSLTGIDGYTF.

J is TRBJ1-4 and V is TRBV6-2 or TRBV6-3; D may be TRBD1 (5 bases). This CDR3 contains 15 residues. V lost 5 bases and J 4 bases, leaving 14 bases between the germline ends. Per the germline V gene, CDR1 is MNHEY and CDR2 is SVGEGT. CDR3 DNA sequence: TGTGCCAGCAGTCTCACGGGACGCGGTAATGAAAAACTGTTTTTT. Translating it yields CASSLTGRGNEKLFF.

The V call is TRBV6-5, the J call TRBJ2-1; 8 nucleotides line up with TRBD2. Germline V gene lookup returns CDR1 MNHEY and CDR2 SVGAGI. With 0 bases clipped from V and 7 bases from J, the junction kept 2 bases outside the gene matches. This CDR3 spans 14 amino acids. The CDR3 DNA sequence: TGTGCCAGCAGTTACTCAGCGGGGGTGAATGAGCAGTTCTTC. Its translation is CASSYSAGVNEQFF.